This T cell receptor beta chain emerged from a study of T cell changes during pregnancy in multiple sclerosis. Between the trimmed V and J ends, which lost 8 bases and 3 bases, there was a span of 8 bases. Germline V gives CDR1 SGHAT, CDR2 FQNNGV. The length of the CDR3 is 12 residues. Some clones are missing from TCRdb's copy, which holds only in-frame ones; the method was immunoSEQ multiplex PCR. The sample gives roughly 32,000 clones, over 85% of which show up once; roughly 0.42% is in the top ten. This TCR derives from a female donor in good health, enrolled as a control in a pregnancy study. The V and J genes are TRBV11-2 and TRBJ2-1; no firm D call. Sample: CD4+ T cells from peripheral blood mononuclear cells, taken in the second trimester of pregnancy. CDR3 bases: TGTGCCAGCTCCGGCGGCTACAATGAGCAGTTCTTC. Protein: CASSGGYNEQFF.